A selection of T cell receptor beta chains follows, all from one sample in a study of regulatory T cells in long-lasting Graves disease. TCRdb reprocessed the multiplex PCR reads via MiXCR and lists one record per CDR3 protein. The repertoire holds approximately 440,000 distinct CDR3 sequences, with about a quarter as singletons. This specimen was peripheral blood mononuclear cells (PBMCs), taken when the disease was refractory, from a patient treated with antithyroid drugs. The receptor source for this set is a female donor with Graves disease. CDR3s include the opening cysteine and the closing phenylalanine or tryptophan. A D gene is named only where the DNA matches it firmly. Only some rows state a clone size, as once, few, many or a class for expanded clones.

j_gene,d_gene,abundance,v_gene,CDR3aa,CDR3nt
TRBJ2-7,NA,many,TRBV28,CASSPHLGGTYEQYF,TGTGCCAGCAGTCCCCACCTCGGAGGCACCTACGAGCAGTACTTC
TRBJ1-1,NA,NA,TRBV18,CASSPRDRTWDTEAFF,TGTGCCAGCTCACCACGGGACCGAACCTGGGACACTGAAGCTTTCTTT
TRBJ1-2,NA,many,TRBV27,CASSLGWAGNSQNGYTF,TGTGCCAGCAGTTTAGGTTGGGCAGGGAACTCCCAAAATGGCTACACCTTC
TRBJ1-6,TRBD1,many,TRBV10-3,CAIRDRDNNSPLHF,TGTGCCATCAGGGACAGGGACAATAATTCACCCCTCCACTTT
TRBJ2-5,TRBD1,few,TRBV5-4,CASSKGQGETQYF,TGTGCCAGCAGCAAAGGACAGGGAGAGACCCAGTACTTC
TRBJ2-5,TRBD2,many,TRBV7-3,CASARGAGQETQYF,TGTGCCAGCGCCCGAGGAGCGGGGCAAGAGACCCAGTACTTC
TRBJ1-1,TRBD1,NA,TRBV18,CASSPEQGASEAFF,TGTGCCAGCTCACCCGAACAGGGGGCCAGTGAAGCTTTCTTT
TRBJ2-7,NA,many,TRBV28,CASSSQDMTYEQYF,TGTGCCAGCAGCTCACAAGACATGACCTACGAGCAGTACTTC
TRBJ2-7,TRBD2,NA,TRBV6-1,CASTLLAGSYEQYF,TGTGCCAGCACCCTACTAGCGGGTTCCTACGAGCAGTACTTC
TRBJ2-7,NA,NA,TRBV3-1,CASSQASSALEQYF,TGTGCCAGCAGCCAAGCCTCTAGCGCCCTCGAGCAGTACTTC